This TCR beta chain originates from a study of T cells in Graves' hyperthyroidism and ophthalmopathy. General observations from the study: Most clonotypes that expanded in the thyroid above 0.001 also showed up in blood.

To note about this clonotype: As yet, its antigen is unknown.

Amplified TCR beta CDR3 regions derived from RNA transcripts. A first-round RT-PCR of the TCR CDR3 used the HTBI primer set. TCRdb ran MiXCR on the multiplex PCR reads and lists one entry per CDR3 protein. The sample includes around 690,000 distinct CDR3 sequences, about 18% of them seen just once. The sequenced material came from blood. The receptor was derived from a man between 45 and 60 years old with Graves' hyperthyroidism.

The DNA of the CDR3 is TGCAGTGCTAGAGACCGGAAAGGCTTAGCCAAAAACATTCAGTACTTC. This translates into CSARDRKGLAKNIQYF. This chain uses TRBV20-1 with TRBJ2-4; the D is unclear. Looked up from germline, CDR1 is DFQATT and CDR2 is SNEGSKA (reference sequence). The length of the CDR3 is 16 residues. V shed 0 bases and J shed 0 bases, with 12 bases lying between them.